This T cell receptor beta chain was retrieved from a study of blood T cell repertoires in COVID-19 (dated by TCRdb to the early 2020s). Looking at the study overall: Samples from collaborators originated in the United States, Italy and Spain and spanned both the acute and convalescent phases of COVID-19. The prospective study material was composed of cDNA or gDNA derived from T cells, B-cell-depleted T cells, or PBMCs. The repertoires were made available in a free public database intended to serve as a resource for research on the immune response to SARS-CoV-2. The dataset comprised deeply sampled blood TCRbeta repertoires from subjects exposed to, actively infected with, or recovered from COVID-19. Sample metadata almost always included a de-identified subject ID, COVID-19 status, age in years and sex. Where HLA class I and class II types were available, the types were taken from metadata supplied by the sample provider, not from assay-based typing. Samples came from the ongoing ImmuneRACE study (first 160 participants) plus 1,254 subjects from 6 global collaborators.

On the study overall, not on this receptor specifically: How much clinical and demographic metadata was included differed by source and by participant, and the metadata was provided uncurated.

Whole blood was collected in K2EDTA tubes by collaborating institutions according to the institutions' own protocols. For TCRbeta analysis, collaborator samples were shipped as frozen whole blood, as isolated PBMCs, or as DNA extracted from either sample type. Trimming costs V 4 bases and J 10 bases, and their ends lie 11 bases apart. CDR3 length: 13 amino acids, cysteine to phenylalanine. Of all the DNA, just the CDR3 is kept, 39 bases in frame from base 1. Looking up the germline V gene yields CDR1 MNHEY and CDR2 SVGAGI. TCRbeta CDR3 regions were amplified from genomic DNA by means of the immunoSEQ Assay, a bias-controlled multiplex PCR. In the paper's pipeline: Nucleated cell counts per sample were estimated from amplification of reference gene primers within the assay. To quantify the absolute abundance of each unique TCRbeta CDR3 rearrangement, sequence reads were collapsed and filtered. For each sample, productive Simpson clonality was calculated as the square root of Simpson's diversity index across productive rearrangements. This immuneACCESS table, as held by TCRdb, lists in-frame sequences with V and J called but not all clones. Of the missing ones, under half trace to an unresolved V gene in checked studies; the others have no known cause. That table gives V, J and clone size, and the DNA gave D and trimming. For this sample the table gives a few hundred thousand clones, of which around four fifths were detected only once. The top ten clonotypes cover around 4% of the sample.

Comments on this clone: The specificity of this receptor is unknown. Base qualities are not at hand, and no much larger clone is one base apart.

The sequenced material came from peripheral blood. The receptor comes from a man aged 55 to 69 with acute or convalescent COVID-19. The chain is encoded by TRBV6-5 joined to TRBJ1-6, with a tentative D gene TRBD1 over 5 matching bases. The nucleotide sequence reads TGTGCCAGCAGTTCTAGGACAAACTCACCCCTCCACTTT. This codes for CASSSRTNSPLHF.